A single sample gave rise to the 9 T cell receptor beta chains below, sequenced in a study of cytomegalovirus exposure and HLA in healthy donors. Sequenced by immunoSEQ multiplex PCR; TCRdb stores in-frame clones only, minus some. The sample holds under 350,000 clones, roughly 85% seen once. The sequenced sample consisted of PBMCs. The receptors were sampled from a woman aged 18-35 years in good health and CMV-seronegative.

V and J are TRBV7-9 and TRBJ1-2; possible D gene TRBD1, 6 bases. The CDR3 is 14 amino acids. CDR1 and CDR2 from the germline V gene are SEHNR and FQNEAQ (reference sequence). V lost 4 bases and J 3 bases, leaving 12 bases between the germline ends. The CDR3 is CASSSARTDYGYTF. The CDR3, as DNA: TGTGCCAGCAGCTCCGCCCGGACAGACTATGGCTACACCTTC.

The chain couples TRBV5-1 to TRBJ1-5, with D maybe TRBD1 (6 bases). Trimming pared 3 bases from V and 7 bases from J, leaving 11 bases between. This CDR3 is built from 13 residues. Germline V gene data show CDR1 as SGHRS and CDR2 as YFSETQ. CDR3 in DNA: TGCGCCAGCAGCTACCAGGGGAAACAGCCCCAGCATTTT. Its translation is CASSYQGKQPQHF.

The chain joins TRBV5-4 to TRBJ1-2; 9 nucleotides align to TRBD1. V shed 3 bases, J shed 3 bases, and the junction held 9 bases outside the gene matches. CDR3 length equals 16 residues. CDR1 and CDR2 (germline): SGHNT, YYREEE (reference sequence). The CDR3, as DNA: TGTGCCAGCAGCTCCTTTGCGGACAGGGGCGACTATGGCTACACCTTC. It specifies CASSSFADRGDYGYTF.

The chain recombines TRBV29-1 with TRBJ2-7; possible D gene TRBD2, 7 bases. The CDR3 sequence is 12 residues long. V lost 5 bases and J 5 bases, leaving 13 bases between the germline ends. The V gene's germline CDR1 is SQVTM and CDR2 ANQGSEA. Written as DNA, the CDR3 is TGCAGCGTTCAGGTCGGGGGGCACGAGCAGTACTTC. Translation gives CSVQVGGHEQYF.

This chain uses TRBV7-2 with TRBJ1-6, with 7 bases lining up with TRBD1. Trimming took 7 bases from V and 8 from J; bases not matched to a gene: 14. Germline V CDR1 and CDR2: SGHTA, FQGNSA. The CDR3 is made up of 16 amino acids. The CDR3 DNA is TGTGCCAGCACCCAAAACAGGGGAGAGTGGGATTCACCCCTCCACTTT. Its protein is CASTQNRGEWDSPLHF.

V usage is TRBV9 and J usage is TRBJ1-1; 9 bases align to TRBD1. This CDR3 contains 15 residues. Losses at the gene ends were 4 bases for V and 3 bases for J; bases not matched to a gene: 7. Germline values: CDR1 SGDLS, CDR2 YYNGEE. The DNA for the CDR3 is TGTGCCAGCAGCTTTACAGGGGGCTTAGACACTGAAGCTTTCTTT. It codes for CASSFTGGLDTEAFF.

V and J are TRBV7-8 and TRBJ2-1; 9 bases map to TRBD2. CDR3 length equals 16 residues. The V gene end was trimmed by 5 bases and the J gene end by 7 bases; junction bases not matched to a gene: 12. CDR1 and CDR2 from the germline V gene are SGHVS and FQNEAQ. The CDR3 DNA reads TGTGCCAGCAGCCCACGTAGCGGGAGAGGGTGGAATGAGCAGTTCTTC. Translated, it gives CASSPRSGRGWNEQFF.

A single count supports this clone. The chain has TRBV28 and TRBJ2-3, with 13 bases fitting TRBD2. V was clipped by 1 base and J by 3 bases; unmatched bases: 4. The CDR3 has 17 residues. Germline assignment: CDR1 MDHEN and CDR2 SYDVKM. The CDR3 coding sequence is TGTGCCAGCAGTTTATTTTCGGGACTAGCGGGAACAGATACGCAGTATTTT. This sequence encodes CASSLFSGLAGTDTQYF.

This chain connects TRBV4-2 to TRBJ2-7; the match to TRBD2 covers 7 bases. J lost 3 bases, V lost 3 bases, and 14 bases had no gene match. From germline, CDR1 is LGHNA and CDR2 YNFKEQ. This CDR3 has 17 residues. As DNA, the CDR3 is TGTGCCAGCAGCCAGGCAGAACCCAGGGAGGGCGTCTACGAGCAGTACTTC. Its translation: CASSQAEPREGVYEQYF.